This TCR beta chain was sequenced in a study of T-cell reconstitution after alpha-beta-depleted transplantation in children. The CDR3 has 9 amino acids. Germline V gene sequence: CDR1 DFQATT, CDR2 SNEGSKA (reference sequence). A TCRbeta library incorporating unique molecular identifiers was prepared. TCRdb re-called the PCR reads through MiXCR, storing one row per CDR3 protein. The repertoire has over 550,000 distinct CDR3 sequences, about 11% of them found once; the top ten carry about 4.3%. This clonotype was observed a few times. The origin of this receptor is a human donor who donated a stem cell graft to a child with acute myeloid leukemia. This specimen was PBMCs from the stem cell graft donor, taken from the stem cell graft. The chain employs TRBV20-1 and TRBJ1-1; unclear D gene. Here the CDR3 DNA reads TGCCCCGGGAGCACTGAAGCTTTCTTT. Amino acid sequence: CPGSTEAFF.